A single T cell receptor beta chain is shown here with its context. This sample stems from a study of control samples from healthy donors and cancer patients. The junction had 18 bases not matched to a gene; V was cut back by 4 bases and J by 7 bases. This CDR3 has 18 residues. Germline V lookup: CDR1 MNHEY, CDR2 SVGEGT. Clones were sequenced by immunoSEQ multiplex PCR, and TCRdb holds only the in-frame ones, with some missing. The table shows 100,000 to 150,000 clones, with about 90% occurring only once. The sample comprised blood. The source of this sequence is a man between 18 and 35 years old in good health. The rearrangement joins TRBV6-2 or TRBV6-3 to TRBJ2-1, with TRBD2 matching 8 bases. Written as DNA, the CDR3 is TGTGCCAGCAGTTGGGGGACGGTCTTAAGCGGGAGTAGAAATGAGCAGTTCTTC. It translates to CASSWGTVLSGSRNEQFF.